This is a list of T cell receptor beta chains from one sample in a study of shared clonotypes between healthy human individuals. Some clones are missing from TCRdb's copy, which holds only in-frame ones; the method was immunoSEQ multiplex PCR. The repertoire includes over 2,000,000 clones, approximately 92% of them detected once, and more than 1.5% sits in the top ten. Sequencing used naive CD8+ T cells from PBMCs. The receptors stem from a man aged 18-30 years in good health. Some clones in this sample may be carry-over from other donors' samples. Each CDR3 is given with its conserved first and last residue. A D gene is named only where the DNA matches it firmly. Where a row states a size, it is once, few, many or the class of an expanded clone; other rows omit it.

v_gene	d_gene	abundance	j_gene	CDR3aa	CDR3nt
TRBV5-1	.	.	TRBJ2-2	CASSPHHVQGTGELFF	TGCGCCAGCAGCCCACACCACGTACAGGGTACCGGGGAGCTGTTTTTT
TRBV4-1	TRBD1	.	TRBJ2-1	CASSHRQGVFNEQFF	TGCGCCAGCAGCCACAGACAGGGGGTCTTCAATGAGCAGTTCTTC
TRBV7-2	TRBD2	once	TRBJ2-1	CASSLGTSGRKNEQFF	TGTGCCAGCAGCCTCGGGACTAGCGGGAGGAAGAATGAGCAGTTCTTC
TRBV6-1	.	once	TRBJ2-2	CASSEANRDTAIELFF	TGTGCCAGCAGTGAAGCGAATAGGGATACAGCTATCGAGCTGTTTTTT
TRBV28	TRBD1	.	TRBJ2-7	CASSLGQLYEQYF	TGTGCCAGCAGTTTGGGACAGCTCTACGAGCAGTACTTC
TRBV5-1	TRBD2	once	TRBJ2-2	CASPGGGNTGELFF	TGCGCCAGCCCCGGGGGGGGCAACACCGGGGAGCTGTTTTTT
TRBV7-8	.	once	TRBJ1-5	CASSSGVGSNQPQHF	TGTGCCAGCAGTTCAGGGGTTGGGAGCAATCAGCCCCAGCATTTT
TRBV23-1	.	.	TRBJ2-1	CASSQSQVGLCSNEQFF	TGCGCCAGCAGTCAATCCCAGGTGGGCCTTTGTTCTAATGAGCAGTTCTTC
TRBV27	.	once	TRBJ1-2	CASSPRDTTDNYGYTF	TGTGCCAGCAGTCCAAGGGACACCACCGACAACTATGGCTACACCTTC
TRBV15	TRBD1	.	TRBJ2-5	CATSSPRDRDQETQYF	TGTGCCACCAGCAGCCCCAGGGACAGGGATCAAGAGACCCAGTACTTC
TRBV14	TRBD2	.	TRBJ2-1	CASSHAGTSEQFF	TGTGCCAGCAGCCACGCCGGGACTAGTGAGCAGTTCTTC
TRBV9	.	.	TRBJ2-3	CASSLRKLAATDTQYF	TGTGCCAGCAGCCTAAGGAAACTAGCCGCCACAGATACGCAGTATTTT
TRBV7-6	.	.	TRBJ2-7	CASSAGFAYEQYF	TGTGCCAGCAGTGCAGGGTTCGCCTACGAGCAGTACTTC
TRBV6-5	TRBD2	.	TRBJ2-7	CASSYSGEAYEQYF	TGTGCCAGCAGTTATAGCGGGGAGGCCTACGAGCAGTACTTC
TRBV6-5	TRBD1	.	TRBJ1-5	CASSPTHRGGQPQHF	TGTGCCAGCAGCCCCACGCACAGGGGCGGTCAGCCCCAGCATTTT
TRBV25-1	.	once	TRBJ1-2	CASRAPNYGYTF	TGTGCCAGCAGGGCGCCTAACTATGGCTACACCTTC
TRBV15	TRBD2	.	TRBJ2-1	CATSPGGETSYNEQFF	TGTGCCACCAGCCCGGGGGGGGAAACCTCCTACAATGAGCAGTTCTTC
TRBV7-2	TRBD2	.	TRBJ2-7	CASSRSGRPYYEQYF	TGTGCCAGCAGCCGGAGCGGGAGACCCTACTACGAGCAGTACTTC
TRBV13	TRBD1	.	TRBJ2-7	CASTPNRGSHEQYF	TGTGCCAGCACCCCTAACAGGGGTAGCCACGAGCAGTACTTC
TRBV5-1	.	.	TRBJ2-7	CASSSDYLTYEQYF	TGCGCCAGCAGCTCTGACTACCTTACCTACGAGCAGTACTTC
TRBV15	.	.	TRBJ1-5	CATSLRSSYQPQHF	TGTGCCACCAGTCTACGGAGTAGCTATCAGCCCCAGCATTTT
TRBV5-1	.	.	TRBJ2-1	CASSKPGPIRYNEQFF	TGCGCCAGCAGCAAACCGGGACCGATCCGCTACAATGAGCAGTTCTTC
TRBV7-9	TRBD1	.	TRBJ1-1	CASSGTGYRDTEAFF	TGTGCCAGCAGCGGGACAGGGTACAGAGACACTGAAGCTTTCTTT
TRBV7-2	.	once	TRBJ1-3	CASSLATGTGNTIYF	TGTGCCAGCAGCTTAGCTACTGGGACTGGAAACACCATATATTTT